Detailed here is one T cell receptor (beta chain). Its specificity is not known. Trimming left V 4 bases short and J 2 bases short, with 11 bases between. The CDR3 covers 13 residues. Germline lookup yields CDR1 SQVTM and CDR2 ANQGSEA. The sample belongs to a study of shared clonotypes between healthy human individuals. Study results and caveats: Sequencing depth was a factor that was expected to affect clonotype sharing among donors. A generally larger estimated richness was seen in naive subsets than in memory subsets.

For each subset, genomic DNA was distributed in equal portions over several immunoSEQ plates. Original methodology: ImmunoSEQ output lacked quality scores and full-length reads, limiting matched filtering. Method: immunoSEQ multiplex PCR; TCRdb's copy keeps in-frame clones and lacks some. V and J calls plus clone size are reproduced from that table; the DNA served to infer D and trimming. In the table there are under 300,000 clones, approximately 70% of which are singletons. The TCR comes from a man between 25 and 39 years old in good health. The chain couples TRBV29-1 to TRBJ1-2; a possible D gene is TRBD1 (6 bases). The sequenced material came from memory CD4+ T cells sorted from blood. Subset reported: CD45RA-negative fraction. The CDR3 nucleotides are TGCAGCGTTGCTAACAGGGTAAACTATGGCTACACCTTC. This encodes CSVANRVNYGYTF.